The sequence of this T cell receptor beta chain was determined in a study of blood T cell repertoires in COVID-19. The CDR3 totals 13 residues. Germline V gene sequence: CDR1 MRHNA, CDR2 SNTAGT. Between the trimmed V and J ends, which lost 1 base and 7 bases, there was a span of 11 bases. Sequencing was performed with immunoSEQ multiplex PCR; in TCRdb, only in-frame clones are kept and a portion is missing. The table has 150,000 or so clones, around 90% seen once; the top ten hold roughly 1.4%. This clone was seen just once. The V and J genes are TRBV6-4 and TRBJ2-7; a weak D match, TRBD1 (5 bases). The sequence was collected from a woman aged 45 to 65 with acute or convalescent COVID-19. Sequenced material: peripheral blood. Written as DNA, the CDR3 is TGTGCCAGCAGTGACTTCCACTCAGGGGAGCAGTACTTC. It translates to CASSDFHSGEQYF.